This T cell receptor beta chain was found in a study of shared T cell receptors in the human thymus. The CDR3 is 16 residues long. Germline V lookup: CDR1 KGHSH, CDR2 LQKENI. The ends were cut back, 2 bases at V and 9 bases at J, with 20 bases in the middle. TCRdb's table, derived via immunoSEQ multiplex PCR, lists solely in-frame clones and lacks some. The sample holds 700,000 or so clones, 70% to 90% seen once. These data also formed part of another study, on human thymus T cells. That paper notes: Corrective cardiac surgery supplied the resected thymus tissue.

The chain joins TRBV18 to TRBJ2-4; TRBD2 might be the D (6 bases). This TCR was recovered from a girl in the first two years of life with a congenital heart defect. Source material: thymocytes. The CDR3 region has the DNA TGTGCCAGCTCACCATGCCCCCTGCAGGGAGGAGGCATTCAGTACTTC. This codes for CASSPCPLQGGGIQYF.